This T cell receptor beta chain was captured by sequencing in a study of T cell responses to AZD1222 COVID-19 vaccine. Overall study findings and caveats: An increase in Spike-specific TCR breadth and depth was observed after two AZD1222 doses. After the peak T cell response, and only then, were repertoires sampled. Donors, mostly white British, included more females; clonal diversity was possibly underestimated. Distributed over spike, vaccine-associated CD4 TCRs predominated at 160-218 and 743-854.

Assay used: immunoSEQ multiplex PCR; TCRdb lists only in-frame clones, some missing. The sample records tens of thousands of clones, more than 85% being singletons. Note on this clone: The target antigen is unknown.

The CDR3 length is 19 residues. V shed 4 bases and J 1 base; nucleotides not matched to a gene: 17. Germline V gene data show CDR1 as SEHNR and CDR2 as FQNEAQ (reference sequence). The receptor's source is an adult in good health. The gene calls are TRBV7-9 and TRBJ1-1; 8 bases agree with TRBD1. The material sequenced was peripheral blood, taken on day 0 of AZD1222 vaccination. CDR3 DNA: TGTGCCAGCAGCTCACCGGGACAGGTCATGATTCCGCAGAACACTGAAGCTTTCTTT. Protein product: CASSSPGQVMIPQNTEAFF.